The subject of this entry is one T cell receptor (beta chain). No antigen is known for it. The data derive from a study of T cells in Graves' hyperthyroidism and ophthalmopathy. Whole-study context: It was at initial diagnosis, before any treatment, that peripheral blood was collected. Points from the study as a whole: Blood shared most expanded thyroid clonotypes above 0.001. The model anticipated ophthalmopathy a median about six months pre-onset.

RNA transcripts gave rise to amplified TCR beta CDR3 regions. Initially, a first-round RT-PCR of the TCR CDR3 employed the HTBI primer set. One entry per CDR3 protein, called by TCRdb with MiXCR from the multiplex PCR reads. The sample comprises some 510,000 distinct CDR3 sequences, less than 25% of which are singletons, and 26% rests with the top ten. Orbital computed tomography and thyroid ultrasound, together with serum TRAb and thyroxine and clinical symptoms, were used for diagnoses. V was trimmed by 0 bases and J by 4 bases, leaving 12 bases between them. CDR1 and CDR2 from the germline V gene are LNHNV and YYDKDF (reference sequence). The CDR3 length is 15 residues.

V is TRBV15 and J is TRBJ1-2; no clear D. The clonotype comes from a man aged 18 to 35 with Graves' hyperthyroidism. The sequencing input was blood. The DNA for the CDR3 is TGTGCCACCAGCAGAGATCTAGAGGCGGTCTATGGCTACACCTTC. It specifies CATSRDLEAVYGYTF. Complete variable domain (other parts from reference TRBV15 and TRBJ1-2): DAMVIQNPRYQVTQFGKPVTLSCSQTLNHNVMYWYQQKSSQAPKLLFHYYDKDFNNEADTPDNFQSRRPNTSFCFLDIRSPGLGDTAMYLCATSRDLEAVYGYTFGSGTRLTVV.